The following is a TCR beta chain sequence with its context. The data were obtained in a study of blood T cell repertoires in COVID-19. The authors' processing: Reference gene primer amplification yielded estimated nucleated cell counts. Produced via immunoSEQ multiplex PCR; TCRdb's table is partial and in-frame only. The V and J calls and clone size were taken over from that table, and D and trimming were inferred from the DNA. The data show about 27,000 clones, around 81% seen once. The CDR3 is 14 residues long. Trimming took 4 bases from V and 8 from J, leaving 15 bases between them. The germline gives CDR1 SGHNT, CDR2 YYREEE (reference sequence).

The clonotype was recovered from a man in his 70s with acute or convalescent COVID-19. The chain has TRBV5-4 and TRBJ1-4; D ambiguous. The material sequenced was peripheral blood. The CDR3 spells CASSQPGREEKLFF. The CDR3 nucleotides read TGTGCCAGCAGCCAACCGGGTCGTGAAGAAAAACTGTTTTTT.